These 5 T cell receptor beta chains were all obtained from the same sample, sequenced in a study of graft-versus-host responses after intestinal transplantation. Clones were read by immunoSEQ multiplex PCR, and TCRdb kept only the in-frame ones, dropping some. The sample shows 70,000 or so clones, approximately 80% of them seen only once. Their cognate antigens are unknown. Source: unstimulated CD4+ T cells sorted from spleen or lymph node cells, taken before transplant. Receptor source: a human donor who was the organ donor for an intestinal transplant.

The V gene is TRBV11-3, the J gene TRBJ1-1; TRBD1 matches 9 bases. The length of the CDR3 is 13 residues. The germline gives CDR1 SGHNT, CDR2 YENEEA. V shed 5 bases and J 5 bases; nucleotides not matched to a gene: 3. CDR3 nucleotide sequence: TGTGCCAGCAGCCCGACAGGGGGGACTGAAGCTTTCTTT. Translation: CASSPTGGTEAFF.

The chain employs TRBV2 and TRBJ1-2, with 7 bases identical to TRBD1. Germline V gives CDR1 SNHLY, CDR2 FYNNEI. This CDR3 has 15 amino acids. Germline trimming cut 2 bases from V and 6 bases from J; bases unmatched to any gene: 9. The CDR3, as DNA: TGTGCCAGCAGTGAATCGGCGGCAGGGGGTGATGGCTACACCTTC. Translating gives CASSESAAGGDGYTF.

The chain carries TRBV28 and TRBJ2-6; 7 bases map to TRBD1. CDR3 length: 15 amino acids. In germline, CDR1 is MDHEN, CDR2 SYDVKM. V lost 2 bases to trimming and J lost 2 bases; unmatched junction nucleotides: 0. The CDR3 loop reads CASSLQGAGANVLTF. In DNA form, the CDR3 reads TGTGCCAGCAGTTTACAGGGGGCTGGGGCCAACGTCCTGACTTTC.

The chain recombines TRBV6-1 with TRBJ2-5, with 10 bases fitting TRBD2. V lost 4 bases and J lost 4; bases outside the gene matches: 9. CDR1 and CDR2 (germline): MNHNS, SASEGT. The CDR3 has 16 residues. The CDR3 protein is CASSVVSGGPGETQYF. CDR3 sequence (DNA): TGTGCCAGCAGTGTGGTTAGCGGGGGGCCGGGAGAGACCCAGTACTTC.

This chain uses TRBV4-1 with TRBJ2-2; 10 bases map to TRBD2. The ends lost 5 bases at V and 5 bases at J; junction bases unmatched: 8. The germline gives CDR1 MGHRA, CDR2 YSYEKL. The CDR3 is 16 residues long. The CDR3 DNA follows: TGCGCCAGCAGCAGGGTAGCGGGGGGTCGTACCGGGGAGCTGTTTTTT. Protein: CASSRVAGGRTGELFF.